These 25 T cell receptor beta chains were sequenced from one sample in a study of T cells in localized non-small cell lung cancer. Clones were sequenced by immunoSEQ multiplex PCR, and TCRdb holds only the in-frame ones, with some missing. The sample lists about 2,300 clones, approximately 24% seen once, with under 20% in the top ten. The input for sequencing was lung tumor tissue, taken before any cancer treatment. The receptors derive from a woman aged 40 to 75 with stage II lung adenocarcinoma.

The chain links TRBV6-8 to TRBJ1-1; D is possibly TRBD1 (6 bases). The CDR3 contains 13 residues. Trimming cost V 6 bases and J 3 bases, with 11 bases left between them. Germline V gene data show CDR1 as MNHGY and CDR2 as SAAAGT. The DNA for the CDR3 is TGTGCCAGCAGCCGGACAGAACACACTGAAGCTTTCTTT. It is translated as CASSRTEHTEAFF.

Judged by abundance, this clone is medium-sized (0.01 to 0.1%). This chain joins TRBV9 and TRBJ2-5, with 14 positions matching TRBD2. Unmatched junction bases numbered 6, after V lost 5 bases and J lost 6 bases. The germline gives CDR1 SGDLS, CDR2 YYNGEE. This CDR3 is 15 amino acids long. The CDR3 DNA follows: TGTGCCAGCAGTGGAGGACTAGCGGGAGGTCAGACCCAGTACTTC. Translation gives CASSGGLAGGQTQYF.

This clone has a handful of counts. Written as DNA, the CDR3 is TGTGCCAGCTGGGACAGGGGTAGGTACGAGCAGTACTTC. Its protein is CASWDRGRYEQYF. V gene TRBV6-8 combines with J gene TRBJ2-7; TRBD1 matches at 10 bases. CDR1 is MNHGY and CDR2 is SAAAGT in the germline V gene. Trimming took 8 bases from V and 4 from J; bases not matched to a gene: 5. This CDR3 has 13 amino acids.

J is TRBJ2-1 and V is TRBV11-3; TRBD1 matches 8 bases. With 5 bases clipped from V and 4 bases from J, the junction kept 7 bases outside the gene matches. CDR1 is SGHNT and CDR2 is YENEEA in the germline V gene. The CDR3 contains 15 residues. DNA of the CDR3: TGTGCCAGCAGCATCGGGACAGGTCCGTACAATGAGCAGTTCTTC. Amino acid sequence: CASSIGTGPYNEQFF. Full variable domain (remainder filled in from reference TRBV11-3 and TRBJ2-1): EAGVVQSPRYKIIEKKQPVAFWCNPISGHNTLYWYLQNLGQGPELLIRYENEEAVDDSQLPKDRFSAERLKGVDSTLKIQPAELGDSAVYLCASSIGTGPYNEQFFGPGTRLTVL.

V is TRBV6-8 and J is TRBJ2-7; D possibly corresponds to TRBD1 (5 bases). The CDR3 covers 13 residues. Per germline, CDR1 MNHGY and CDR2 SAAAGT. V lost 8 bases to trimming and J lost 7 bases, with 18 bases between them. The CDR3 loop is CASRTSAGYEQYF. CDR3 DNA: TGTGCCAGCCGAACGTCGGCAGGGTATGAGCAGTACTTC.

By sample share, this clone is medium-sized. The DNA for the CDR3 is TGTGCCAGCAGCTCGACGACAGGGGGCCATCAGCCCCAGCATTTT. This encodes CASSSTTGGHQPQHF. This chain links TRBV11-3 with TRBJ1-5; 10 bases align to TRBD1. The CDR3 covers 15 residues. The germline gives CDR1 SGHNT, CDR2 YENEEA. V lost 4 bases, J lost 5 bases, and 5 bases stayed unmatched.

This clone was detected only a few times. This sequence joins TRBV11-3 and TRBJ1-3, with 10 bases that match TRBD1. V lost 3 bases to trimming and J lost 2 bases; unmatched junction nucleotides: 1. CDR1 is SGHNT, CDR2 YENEEA, per germline. The CDR3 spans 15 residues. The CDR3 sequence is CASSFGQGAGNTIYF. The CDR3 DNA follows: TGTGCCAGCAGCTTCGGACAGGGGGCTGGAAACACCATATATTTT.

J is TRBJ2-7 and V is TRBV15; 10 positions match TRBD1. CDR1 is LNHNV and CDR2 is YYDKDF in the germline V gene (reference sequence). CDR3 length: 16 residues. V was clipped by 3 bases and J by 0 bases; unmatched bases: 5. The CDR3 DNA reads TGTGCCACCAGCAGGACGACAGGGGGCTTCTCCTACGAGCAGTACTTC. Its protein product is CATSRTTGGFSYEQYF. Full variable domain (outside the CDR3, taken from reference TRBV15 and TRBJ2-7): DAMVIQNPRYQVTQFGKPVTLSCSQTLNHNVMYWYQQKSSQAPKLLFHYYDKDFNNEADTPDNFQSRRPNTSFCFLDIRSPGLGDTAMYLCATSRTTGGFSYEQYFGPGTRLTVT.

Within the sample, this clone is large. As DNA, the CDR3 is TGCGCCAGCAGTCCGGGGGGGCGAACCGGGGAGCTGTTTTTT. Protein sequence: CASSPGGRTGELFF. This rearrangement joins TRBV10-2 to TRBJ2-2; 8 nucleotides agree with TRBD2. V gave up 5 bases and J gave up 5 bases; unmatched junction bases: 4. The CDR3 extends over 14 amino acids. Germline lookup yields CDR1 WSHSY and CDR2 SAAADI.

This clone showed up just a few times. The gene calls are TRBV11-3 and TRBJ1-1; tentatively, D is TRBD1 (5 bases). The germline gives CDR1 SGHNT, CDR2 YENEEA. V lost 2 bases and J 4 bases, leaving 11 bases between the germline ends. This CDR3 region has 14 residues. Written as DNA, the CDR3 is TGTGCCAGCAGCTTATTGGGGGTTTCCACTGAAGCTTTCTTT. It yields the protein CASSLLGVSTEAFF.

The rearrangement links TRBV6-8 to TRBJ1-2, with D hard to call. V lost 0 bases, J lost 2 bases, and 10 bases lay in between. CDR1 and CDR2 (germline): MNHGY, SAAAGT. The CDR3 is made up of 15 amino acids. CDR3 sequence: CASSYSSGSNYGYTF. DNA of the CDR3: TGTGCCAGCAGTTACTCGAGCGGGTCCAACTATGGCTACACCTTC.

This clone has a handful of counts. The V gene is TRBV11-3, the J gene TRBJ1-2; D gene uncertain. V lost 1 base, J lost 2 bases, and 8 bases lay in between. This CDR3 has 14 amino acids. Germline V lookup: CDR1 SGHNT, CDR2 YENEEA. CDR3 in amino acids: CASSLGQINYGYTF. In DNA form, the CDR3 reads TGTGCCAGCAGCTTAGGGCAGATCAACTATGGCTACACCTTC.

This clone was observed a handful of times. The chain links TRBV6-8 to TRBJ1-2, with 7 bases that match TRBD1. This CDR3 is built from 12 residues. V shed 4 bases, J shed 8 bases, and the junction held 4 bases outside the gene matches. Germline lookup yields CDR1 MNHGY and CDR2 SAAAGT. The CDR3 DNA sequence: TGTGCCAGCAGTTTTAACAGGGGCGGCTACACCTTC. Residues: CASSFNRGGYTF.

The chain joins TRBV29-1 to TRBJ2-3; 8 positions agree with TRBD2. Germline loops: CDR1 SQVTM, CDR2 ANQGSEA. V lost 5 bases, J lost 4 bases, and 8 bases stayed unmatched. The CDR3 is 14 residues long. CDR3 in amino acids: CSVRLSGSADTQYF. CDR3 in DNA: TGCAGCGTTCGCCTCAGCGGGAGTGCAGATACGCAGTATTTT.

This clone was counted only a few times. The chain joins TRBV19 to TRBJ1-2, with D uncertain. CDR3 size: 15 residues. The germline V and J ends were trimmed by 11 bases and 5 bases, with 24 bases remaining between them. Germline loops: CDR1 LNHDA, CDR2 SQIVND (reference sequence). In DNA, the CDR3 is TGTGCCTCCGTTGGGAGGGCGGAGCTCCTTTATGGCTACACCTTC. Encoded protein: CASVGRAELLYGYTF.

The chain recombines TRBV11-3 with TRBJ1-2; D not certain. The CDR3 loop spans 14 amino acids. The V gene lost 3 bases and the J gene lost 3 bases, with 11 bases spanning the gap. CDR1 and CDR2 from the germline V gene are SGHNT and YENEEA. CDR3 sequence reads: CASSLAVGDYGYTF. For the CDR3, the DNA is TGTGCCAGCAGCTTGGCCGTTGGGGACTATGGCTACACCTTC.

The chain uses TRBV19 and TRBJ2-7; D is unresolved. Looked up from germline, CDR1 is LNHDA and CDR2 is SQIVND (reference sequence). This CDR3 comprises 11 residues. Trimming cost V 8 bases and J 7 bases, with 12 bases left between them. This CDR3 reads CASGVGPEQYF. CDR3 nucleotide sequence: TGTGCCAGTGGTGTCGGGCCGGAGCAGTACTTC.

In this sample, this clone turned up a few times. The chain is built from TRBV14 and TRBJ1-3; TRBD1 might be the D (5 bases). CDR1 and CDR2 (germline): SGHDN, FVKESK. V was trimmed by 4 bases and J by 2 bases, leaving 12 bases between them. The CDR3 sequence is 15 residues long. The CDR3 region is CASSLLQVPGNTIYF. CDR3 in DNA: TGTGCCAGCAGCCTCCTACAGGTACCTGGAAACACCATATATTTT.

In this sample, this clone is large. The chain is built from TRBV19 and TRBJ1-1, with D hard to call. CDR3 length equals 16 residues. Germline V gives CDR1 LNHDA, CDR2 SQIVND (reference sequence). The V end lost 5 bases, the J end lost 5 bases, and 21 bases lay between the germline ends. DNA of the CDR3: TGTGCCAGTAGTCGATACCCCATTCCTACGGGGACTGAAGCTTTCTTT. Protein sequence: CASSRYPIPTGTEAFF.

As DNA, the CDR3 is TGTGCCTGGGGATACCAGTTTCGGGTTGGCTATGGCTACACCTTC. Translating it yields CAWGYQFRVGYGYTF. The chain combines TRBV30 with TRBJ1-2, with D hard to call. Germline-derived CDR1 and CDR2 are GTSNPN and SVGIG (reference sequence). This CDR3 is 15 amino acids long. V lost 5 bases, J lost 4 bases, and 20 bases lay in between.

This rearrangement joins TRBV14 to TRBJ2-5; possibly TRBD1 or TRBD2 for D (5 bases each). V was clipped by 1 base and J by 2 bases, with 11 bases between them. This CDR3 is 15 amino acids long. CDR1 is SGHDN, CDR2 FVKESK, per germline. The DNA of the CDR3 is TGTGCCAGCAGCCAAGGGTGGGGGTCTCAAGAGACCCAGTACTTC. The encoded protein is CASSQGWGSQETQYF.

This clone has just a few counts. The V and J genes are TRBV6-8 and TRBJ2-7, with D hard to call. Deletions cut 0 bases from V and 4 bases from J, with 7 bases between. Germline values: CDR1 MNHGY, CDR2 SAAAGT. This CDR3 comprises 13 residues. CDR3 sequence reads: CASSYSVLYEQYF. The CDR3 region has the DNA TGTGCCAGCAGTTACTCGGTACTGTACGAGCAGTACTTC.

The sample holds a few counts of this clone. The chain is built from TRBV29-1 and TRBJ1-1; D unresolved. Germline-derived CDR1 and CDR2 are SQVTM and ANQGSEA. The CDR3 is 13 amino acids. The V end lost 7 bases, the J end lost 3 bases, and 15 bases lay between the germline ends. CDR3 region: CSAYPQGDTEAFF. DNA of the CDR3: TGCAGCGCCTACCCACAAGGTGACACTGAAGCTTTCTTT.

The CDR3 region has the DNA TGCAGCGTCAGGGGGCTCCCAGAGACCCAGTACTTC. Protein product: CSVRGLPETQYF. The chain carries TRBV29-1 and TRBJ2-5; 8 nucleotides line up with TRBD1. There are 12 residues in the CDR3. The germline V gene has CDR1 SQVTM and CDR2 ANQGSEA. The junction had 4 bases not matched to a gene; V was cut back by 6 bases and J by 4 bases.

In this sample, this clone is large. The chain uses TRBV6-8 and TRBJ1-2, with a weak D call TRBD1 (6 bases). The CDR3 sequence is 17 residues long. CDR1 MNHGY and CDR2 SAAAGT come from the germline V gene. The ends were cut back, 4 bases at V and 3 bases at J, with 21 bases in the middle. The chain's CDR3 is CASSSLLMTGEDYGYTF. The CDR3 DNA follows: TGTGCCAGCAGTTCCCTTCTAATGACAGGAGAAGACTATGGCTACACCTTC.